These T cell receptor beta chains were read from a single sample in a study of T and B cells in COVID-19 patients. TCRdb called the multiplex PCR reads again in MiXCR, with one record for every CDR3 protein. The table records 4,500 to 5,000 distinct CDR3 sequences, less than 40% of them present only once. The sequencing input was blood. The source of these receptors is a human donor who had recovered from COVID-19. The CDR3 runs from the conserved cysteine through the conserved F or W. Each record gives: clone size, J gene, V gene, CDR3 protein. Size tells how often a clone was seen (once, few, many) or the class of an expanded clone, and some rows leave it out.

abundance: few
j_gene: TRBJ2-3
v_gene: TRBV5-6
CDR3aa: CASSSGRSTDTQYF

abundance: .
j_gene: TRBJ2-2
v_gene: TRBV6-5
CDR3aa: CASSYTTPGLAGDTTTGELFF

abundance: .
j_gene: TRBJ2-3
v_gene: TRBV27
CDR3aa: CASSLLIRGTQYF

abundance: medium-sized
j_gene: TRBJ2-7
v_gene: TRBV29-1
CDR3aa: CSVADRGQGEQYF

abundance: medium-sized
j_gene: TRBJ2-2
v_gene: TRBV27
CDR3aa: CASSSRGTNTGELFF

abundance: .
j_gene: TRBJ2-3
v_gene: TRBV7-2
CDR3aa: CASSLQLQGLPGGSTDTQYF

abundance: .
j_gene: TRBJ1-2
v_gene: TRBV6-5
CDR3aa: CASSSRGGNYGYTF

abundance: few
j_gene: TRBJ2-3
v_gene: TRBV7-9
CDR3aa: CASSLFREGGTDTQYF

abundance: .
j_gene: TRBJ2-2
v_gene: TRBV5-1
CDR3aa: CASMKSGELFF

abundance: .
j_gene: .
v_gene: TRBV24-1
CDR3aa: CATSDFEDTKQYF

abundance: .
j_gene: TRBJ1-1
v_gene: TRBV29-1
CDR3aa: CSVATGITEAFF

abundance: .
j_gene: TRBJ1-2
v_gene: TRBV29-1
CDR3aa: CSVGSPVYGYTF

abundance: .
j_gene: TRBJ2-1
v_gene: TRBV6-5
CDR3aa: CASSSSPGNGPNEQFF

abundance: few
j_gene: TRBJ1-1
v_gene: TRBV5-5
CDR3aa: CASSAQGLPEAFF

abundance: .
j_gene: TRBJ2-1
v_gene: TRBV7-2
CDR3aa: CASSFSSGGNEQFF

abundance: few
j_gene: TRBJ2-7
v_gene: TRBV6-5
CDR3aa: CASSTRGTYEQYF

abundance: few
j_gene: TRBJ2-5
v_gene: TRBV30
CDR3aa: CAWSPPGGPGAQYF